The text below deals with one TCR beta chain. Its antigen remains undetermined. Base qualities were left out, and no much larger clone turns up one base away. Libraries were made using the immunoSEQ multiplex PCR assay. Here the immuneACCESS table is served through TCRdb, limited to in-frame sequences with V and J called. Missing clones are a known gap in these copies; in checked studies unresolved V genes cover under half, and the rest lacks a known reason. This sample comprises about 80,000 clones, 92% of them detected only once. The ten largest make up about 3% of the sample. CDR3 length: 15 amino acids, cysteine to phenylalanine. Only CDR3 DNA is held: 45 bases, read in frame from base 1. At the junction V is shortened by 6 bases and J by 3 bases, with 18 bases in between. CDR1 and CDR2, looked up from the germline V gene, are SGHRS and YFSETQ. This entry is derived from a study of T cell changes during pregnancy in multiple sclerosis (dated by TCRdb to the late 2010s). Turning to the overall study: Changes in the T cell repertoire over the course of pregnancy were examined in this study in women with multiple sclerosis.

Recombination connected TRBV5-1 to TRBJ1-2; the D gene is possibly TRBD1, with 5 bases matching. The sequencing used peripheral blood, collected before pregnancy. The TCR originated in a female donor with multiple sclerosis, enrolled in a pregnancy study. The sequenced DNA is TGCGCCAGCAACTTACGGGCAGGGACTGACTATGGCTACACCTTC. Its coded protein is CASNLRAGTDYGYTF.